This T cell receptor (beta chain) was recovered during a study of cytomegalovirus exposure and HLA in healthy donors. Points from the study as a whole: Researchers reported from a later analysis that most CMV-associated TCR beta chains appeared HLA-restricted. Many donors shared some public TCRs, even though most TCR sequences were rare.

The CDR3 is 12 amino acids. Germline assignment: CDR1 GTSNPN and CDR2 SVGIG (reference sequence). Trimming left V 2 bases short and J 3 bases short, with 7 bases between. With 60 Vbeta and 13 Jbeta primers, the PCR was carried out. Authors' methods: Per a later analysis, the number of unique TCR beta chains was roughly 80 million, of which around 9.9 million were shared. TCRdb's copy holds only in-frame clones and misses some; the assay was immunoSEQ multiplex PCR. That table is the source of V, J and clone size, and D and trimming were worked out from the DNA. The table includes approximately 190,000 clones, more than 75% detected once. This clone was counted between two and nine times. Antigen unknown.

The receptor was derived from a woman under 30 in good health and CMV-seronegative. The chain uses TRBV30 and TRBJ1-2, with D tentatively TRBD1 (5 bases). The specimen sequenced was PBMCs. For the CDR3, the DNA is TGTGCCTGGAGTCCGGGGGACTATGGCTACACCTTC. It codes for CAWSPGDYGYTF.